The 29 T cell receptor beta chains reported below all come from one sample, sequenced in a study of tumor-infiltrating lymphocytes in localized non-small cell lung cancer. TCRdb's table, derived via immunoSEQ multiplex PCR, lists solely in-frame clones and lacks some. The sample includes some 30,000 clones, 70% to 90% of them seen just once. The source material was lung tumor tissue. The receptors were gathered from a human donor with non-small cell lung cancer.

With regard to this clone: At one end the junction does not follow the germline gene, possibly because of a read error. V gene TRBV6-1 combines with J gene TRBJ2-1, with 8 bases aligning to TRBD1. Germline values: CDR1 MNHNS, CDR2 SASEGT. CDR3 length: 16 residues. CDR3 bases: TGTGCCAGCAGTGAGGGACAGGCCATGGCCTATAATGAGCAGTTCTTC. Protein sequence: CASSEGQAMAYNEQFF.

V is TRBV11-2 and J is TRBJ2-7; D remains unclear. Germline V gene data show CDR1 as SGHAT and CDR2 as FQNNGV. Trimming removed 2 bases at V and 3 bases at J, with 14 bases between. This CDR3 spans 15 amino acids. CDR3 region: CASSLYGGRYYEQYF. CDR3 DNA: TGTGCCAGCAGCTTATATGGCGGACGGTACTACGAGCAGTACTTC.

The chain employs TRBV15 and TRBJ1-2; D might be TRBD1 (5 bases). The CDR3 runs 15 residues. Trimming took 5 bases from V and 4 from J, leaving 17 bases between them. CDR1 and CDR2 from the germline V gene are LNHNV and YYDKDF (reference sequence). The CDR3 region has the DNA TGTGCCACCAGCGGGGGACGGACTTCCCTCTATGGCTACACCTTC. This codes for CATSGGRTSLYGYTF.

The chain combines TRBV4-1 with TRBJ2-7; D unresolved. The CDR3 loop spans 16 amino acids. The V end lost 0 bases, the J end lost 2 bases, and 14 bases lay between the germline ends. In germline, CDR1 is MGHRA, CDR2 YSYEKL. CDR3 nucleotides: TGCGCCAGCAGCCAAGATGTGGGCAGGATTACCTACGAGCAGTACTTC. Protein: CASSQDVGRITYEQYF.

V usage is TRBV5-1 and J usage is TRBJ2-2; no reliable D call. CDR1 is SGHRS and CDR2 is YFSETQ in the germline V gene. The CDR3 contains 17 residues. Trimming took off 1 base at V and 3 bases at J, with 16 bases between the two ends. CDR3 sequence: CASSLLRKERDTGELFF. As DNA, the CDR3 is TGCGCCAGCAGCTTGCTCAGGAAGGAACGGGACACCGGGGAGCTGTTTTTT.

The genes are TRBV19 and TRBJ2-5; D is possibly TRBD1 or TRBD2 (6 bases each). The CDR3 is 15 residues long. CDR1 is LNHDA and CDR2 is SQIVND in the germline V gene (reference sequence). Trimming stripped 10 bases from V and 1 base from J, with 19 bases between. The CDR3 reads CATSTGAGLQETQYF. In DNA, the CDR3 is TGTGCCACCTCAACGGGGGCAGGGCTCCAAGAGACCCAGTACTTC.

CDR3 in amino acids: CASSYGLRYYNEQFF. CDR3 bases: TGTGCCAGCAGTTACGGCTTGAGGTACTACAATGAGCAGTTCTTC. V and J are TRBV6-5 and TRBJ2-1; no reliable D call. Per the germline V gene, CDR1 is MNHEY and CDR2 is SVGAGI. The CDR3 is 15 residues long. The ends were cut back, 2 bases at V and 3 bases at J, with 11 bases in the middle.

The DNA of the CDR3 is TGTGCCAGCAGTTTATATTCCGGGGATGAGCAGTTCTTC. It translates to CASSLYSGDEQFF. The rearrangement links TRBV27 to TRBJ2-1, with a possible D match to TRBD2 (5 bases). Germline V gene data show CDR1 as MNHEY and CDR2 as SMNVEV (reference sequence). Trimming took off 1 base at V and 8 bases at J, with 9 bases between the two ends. This CDR3 is built from 13 residues.

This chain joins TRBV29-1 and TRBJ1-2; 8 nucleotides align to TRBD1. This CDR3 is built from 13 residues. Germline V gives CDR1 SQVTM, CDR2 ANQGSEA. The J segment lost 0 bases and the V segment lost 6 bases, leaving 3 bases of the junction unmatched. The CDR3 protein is CSVDRDSNYGYTF. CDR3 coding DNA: TGCAGCGTGGACAGGGATTCTAACTATGGCTACACCTTC.

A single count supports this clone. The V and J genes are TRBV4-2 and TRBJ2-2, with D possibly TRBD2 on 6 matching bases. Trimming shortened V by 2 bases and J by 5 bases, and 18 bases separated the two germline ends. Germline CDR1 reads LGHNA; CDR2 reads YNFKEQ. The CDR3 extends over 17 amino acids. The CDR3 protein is CASSQQVILRGTGELFF. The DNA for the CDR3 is TGTGCCAGCAGCCAACAGGTGATTCTGCGGGGTACCGGGGAGCTGTTTTTT.

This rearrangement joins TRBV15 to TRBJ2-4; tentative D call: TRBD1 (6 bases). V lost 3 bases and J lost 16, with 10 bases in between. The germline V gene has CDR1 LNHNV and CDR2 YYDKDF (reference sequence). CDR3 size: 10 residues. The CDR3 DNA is TGTGCCACCAGCAGGGACAGATTATACTTC. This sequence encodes CATSRDRLYF.

The CDR3 DNA reads TGTGCCAGCAGTTTAGGACAGTACGAGCAGTACTTC. It codes for CASSLGQYEQYF. This chain uses TRBV6-6 with TRBJ2-7, with a possible D match to TRBD1 (6 bases). The CDR3 consists of 12 residues. Germline lookup yields CDR1 MNHNY and CDR2 SVGAGI (reference sequence). Trimming took 4 bases from V and 4 from J, leaving 8 bases between them.

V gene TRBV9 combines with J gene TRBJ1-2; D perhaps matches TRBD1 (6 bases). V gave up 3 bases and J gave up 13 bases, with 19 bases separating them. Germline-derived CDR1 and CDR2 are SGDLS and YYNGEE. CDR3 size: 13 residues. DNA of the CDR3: TGTGCCAGCAGCGGTAACCCCCCACAGGGTCGCACCTTC. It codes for CASSGNPPQGRTF.

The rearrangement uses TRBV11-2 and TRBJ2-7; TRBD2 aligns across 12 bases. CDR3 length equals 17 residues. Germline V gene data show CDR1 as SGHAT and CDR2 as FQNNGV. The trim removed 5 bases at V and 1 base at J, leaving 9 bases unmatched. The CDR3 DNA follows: TGTGCCAGCAGCCCATGGACTAGCGGGGTAATGTCCTACGAGCAGTACTTC. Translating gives CASSPWTSGVMSYEQYF.

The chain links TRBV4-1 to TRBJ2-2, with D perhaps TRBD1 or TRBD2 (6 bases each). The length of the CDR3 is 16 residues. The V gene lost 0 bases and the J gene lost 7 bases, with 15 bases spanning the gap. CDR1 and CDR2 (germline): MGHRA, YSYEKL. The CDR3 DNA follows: TGCGCCAGCAGCCAAGACGCCGGGGGCGGGAACGGGGAGCTGTTTTTT. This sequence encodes CASSQDAGGGNGELFF.

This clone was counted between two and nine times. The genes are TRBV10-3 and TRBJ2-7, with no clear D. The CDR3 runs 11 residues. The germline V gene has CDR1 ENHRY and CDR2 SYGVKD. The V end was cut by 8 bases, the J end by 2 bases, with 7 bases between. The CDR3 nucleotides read TGTGCCATCGCGGAGACCTACGAGCAGTACTTC. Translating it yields CAIAETYEQYF.

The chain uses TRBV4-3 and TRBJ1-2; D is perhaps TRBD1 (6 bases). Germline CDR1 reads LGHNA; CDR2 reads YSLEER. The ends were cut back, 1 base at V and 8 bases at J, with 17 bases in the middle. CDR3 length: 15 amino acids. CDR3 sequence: CASSQATNRVEGYTF. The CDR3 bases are TGCGCCAGCAGCCAAGCGACCAACAGGGTAGAAGGCTACACCTTC.

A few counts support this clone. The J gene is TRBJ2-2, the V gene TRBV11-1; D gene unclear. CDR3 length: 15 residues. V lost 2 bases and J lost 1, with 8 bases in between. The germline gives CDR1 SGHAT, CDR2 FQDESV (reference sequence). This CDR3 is CASSLKELNTGELFF. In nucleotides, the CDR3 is TGTGCCAGCAGCTTAAAGGAGTTGAACACCGGGGAGCTGTTTTTT. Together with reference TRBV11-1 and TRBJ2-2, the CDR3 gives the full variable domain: EAEVAQSPRYKITEKSQAVAFWCDPISGHATLYWYRQILGQGPELLVQFQDESVVDDSQLPKDRFSAERLKGVDSTLKIQPAELGDSAMYLCASSLKELNTGELFFGEGSRLTVL.

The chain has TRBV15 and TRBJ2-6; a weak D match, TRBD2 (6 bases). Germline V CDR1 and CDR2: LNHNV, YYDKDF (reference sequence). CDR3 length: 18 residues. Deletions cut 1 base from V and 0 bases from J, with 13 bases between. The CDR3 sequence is CATSRGASVSSGANVLTF. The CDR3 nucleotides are TGTGCCACCAGCAGAGGGGCTAGCGTTAGCTCTGGGGCCAACGTCCTGACTTTC. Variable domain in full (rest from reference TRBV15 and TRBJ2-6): DAMVIQNPRYQVTQFGKPVTLSCSQTLNHNVMYWYQQKSSQAPKLLFHYYDKDFNNEADTPDNFQSRRPNTSFCFLDIRSPGLGDTAMYLCATSRGASVSSGANVLTFGAGSRLTVL.

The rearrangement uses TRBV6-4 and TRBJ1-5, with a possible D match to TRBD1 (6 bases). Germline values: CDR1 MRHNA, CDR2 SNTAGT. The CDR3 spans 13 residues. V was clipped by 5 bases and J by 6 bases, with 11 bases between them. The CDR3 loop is CASSTVQGQPQHF. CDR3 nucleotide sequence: TGTGCCAGCAGTACGGTACAGGGTCAGCCCCAGCATTTT.

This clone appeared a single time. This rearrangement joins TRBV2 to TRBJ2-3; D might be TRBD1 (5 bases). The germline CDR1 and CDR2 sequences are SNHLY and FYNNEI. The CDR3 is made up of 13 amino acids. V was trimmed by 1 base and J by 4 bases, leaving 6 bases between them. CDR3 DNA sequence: TGTGCCAGCAGTGAAGGCAGGGCAGATACGCAGTATTTT. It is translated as CASSEGRADTQYF.

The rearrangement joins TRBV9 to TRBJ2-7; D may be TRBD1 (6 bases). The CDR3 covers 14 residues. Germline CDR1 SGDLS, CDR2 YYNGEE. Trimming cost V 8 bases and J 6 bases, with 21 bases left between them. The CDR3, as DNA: TGTGCCAGTGCCCAGACAGGCTTAGCAGTCGAGCAGTACTTC. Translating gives CASAQTGLAVEQYF.

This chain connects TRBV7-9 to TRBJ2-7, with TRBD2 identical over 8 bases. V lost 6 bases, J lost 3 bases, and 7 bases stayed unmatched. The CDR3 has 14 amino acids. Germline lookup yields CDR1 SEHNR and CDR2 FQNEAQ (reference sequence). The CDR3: CASRAGAKDYEQYF. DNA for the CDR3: TGTGCCAGCAGAGCGGGGGCTAAAGACTACGAGCAGTACTTC.

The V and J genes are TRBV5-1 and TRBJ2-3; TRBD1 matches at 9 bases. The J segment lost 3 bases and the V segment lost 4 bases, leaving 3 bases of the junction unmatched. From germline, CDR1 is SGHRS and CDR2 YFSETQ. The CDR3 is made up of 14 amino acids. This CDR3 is CASSGTGFTDTQYF. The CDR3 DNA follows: TGCGCCAGCAGCGGGACAGGGTTTACAGATACGCAGTATTTT.

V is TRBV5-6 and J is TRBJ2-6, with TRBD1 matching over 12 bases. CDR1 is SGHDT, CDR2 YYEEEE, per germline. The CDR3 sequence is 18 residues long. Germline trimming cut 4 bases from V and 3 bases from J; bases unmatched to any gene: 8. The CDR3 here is CASSAPGQGARGANVLTF. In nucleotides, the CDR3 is TGTGCCAGCAGCGCCCCGGGACAGGGGGCGCGTGGGGCCAACGTCCTGACTTTC.

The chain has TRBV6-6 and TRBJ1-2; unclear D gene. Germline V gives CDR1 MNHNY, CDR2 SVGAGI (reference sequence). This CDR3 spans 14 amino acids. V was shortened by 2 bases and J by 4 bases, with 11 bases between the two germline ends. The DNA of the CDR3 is TGTGCCAGCAGTTACATGGGTCCCCCCTATGGCTACACCTTC. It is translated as CASSYMGPPYGYTF.

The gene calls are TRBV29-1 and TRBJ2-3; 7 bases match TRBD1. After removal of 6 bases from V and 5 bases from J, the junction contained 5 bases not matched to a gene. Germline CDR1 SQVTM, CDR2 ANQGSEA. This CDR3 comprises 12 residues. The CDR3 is CSVVTGEDTQYF. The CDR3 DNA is TGCAGCGTCGTTACAGGGGAAGATACGCAGTATTTT.

The CDR3: CASSVTLAGGYNEQFF. The CDR3 DNA follows: TGTGCCAGCAGTGTAACTCTAGCGGGGGGCTACAATGAGCAGTTCTTC. J is TRBJ2-1 and V is TRBV6-1; 11 positions match TRBD2. The CDR3 contains 16 residues. With V trimmed by 4 bases and J by 3 bases, 5 bases remained unmatched. Germline values: CDR1 MNHNS, CDR2 SASEGT.

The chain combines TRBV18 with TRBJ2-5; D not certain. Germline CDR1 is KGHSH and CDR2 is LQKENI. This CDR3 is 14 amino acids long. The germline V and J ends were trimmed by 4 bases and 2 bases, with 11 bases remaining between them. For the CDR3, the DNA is TGTGCCAGCTCACTAAACGGCGTACAAGAGACCCAGTACTTC. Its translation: CASSLNGVQETQYF.